This entry features one TCR beta chain sequence. As yet, its antigen is unknown. The record originates from a study of cytomegalovirus exposure and HLA in healthy donors. The PCR employed 60 Vbeta primers together with 13 Jbeta primers. Sequencing was performed with immunoSEQ multiplex PCR; in TCRdb, only in-frame clones are kept and a portion is missing. Altogether approximately 160,000 clones are present, roughly 80% being singletons, with the ten largest covering over 0.65%. V was pared by 1 base and J by 2 bases, with 21 bases between. The CDR3 has 19 residues. The germline CDR1 and CDR2 sequences are MDHEN and SYDVKM. Study-wide results and limits: Later analysis showed most CMV-associated TCR beta chains appearing HLA-restricted.

Sequences were obtained from PBMCs. The rearrangement links TRBV28 to TRBJ1-5, with D possibly being TRBD1 (6 bases). This TCR was recovered from a woman under 30 in good health and CMV-seronegative. CDR3 region: CASSLSSLGGARGNQPQHF. In DNA, the CDR3 is TGTGCCAGCAGTTTATCAAGTCTCGGGGGGGCGCGGGGCAATCAGCCCCAGCATTTT.